The 26 T cell receptor beta chains listed next were all sequenced from one sample in a study of cytomegalovirus exposure and HLA in healthy donors. This PCR relied on a set of 60 Vbeta primers and 13 Jbeta primers. TCRdb's copy holds only in-frame clones and misses some; the assay was immunoSEQ multiplex PCR. The data show 80,000 to 100,000 clones, with roughly 70% seen just once and less than 2.5% held by the top ten. Sequencing was carried out using PBMCs. These receptors came from a man over 45 in good health and CMV-seronegative.

This rearrangement joins TRBV14 to TRBJ1-4; D is perhaps TRBD1 (6 bases). This CDR3 comprises 20 residues. Trimming cost V 2 bases and J 5 bases, with 27 bases left between them. Germline assignment: CDR1 SGHDN and CDR2 FVKESK. The CDR3 DNA follows: TGTGCCAGCAGCCAAAATGCCTACTACCCCCGGGAAGGGGGAAATGAAAAACTGTTTTTT. Its protein product is CASSQNAYYPREGGNEKLFF. The full variable domain, completed using reference TRBV14 and TRBJ1-4, is EAGVTQFPSHSVIEKGQTVTLRCDPISGHDNLYWYRRVMGKEIKFLLHFVKESKQDESGMPNNRFLAERTGGTYSTLKVQPAELEDSGVYFCASSQNAYYPREGGNEKLFFGSGTQLSVL.

The V and J genes are TRBV28 and TRBJ2-4, with TRBD1 matching over 7 bases. CDR1 and CDR2 (germline): MDHEN, SYDVKM. The CDR3 is 16 residues long. Trimming at V came to 4 bases and at J to 0 bases, leaving 6 bases not matched to a gene. CDR3 bases: TGTGCCAGCAGTTCGCGTCAGGGGGTAGCCAAAAACATTCAGTACTTC. Protein product: CASSSRQGVAKNIQYF.

The genes are TRBV5-5 and TRBJ2-1, with TRBD2 identical over 7 bases. This CDR3 is 17 amino acids long. Losses at the gene ends were 0 bases for V and 4 bases for J; bases not matched to a gene: 10. Looked up from germline, CDR1 is SGHKS and CDR2 is YYEKEE (reference sequence). CDR3 protein: CASSLVLAASLYNEQFF. CDR3 DNA sequence: TGTGCCAGCAGCTTGGTGCTAGCGGCTTCCCTATACAATGAGCAGTTCTTC.

The V call is TRBV10-1, the J call TRBJ2-3; TRBD2 matches at 9 bases. Germline V gene lookup returns CDR1 WNHNN and CDR2 SYGVQD (reference sequence). V dropped 2 bases and J dropped 6; count of bases not matched to a gene: 9. CDR3 length: 16 amino acids. The CDR3 reads CASSEAASGVKDTQYF. CDR3 DNA: TGCGCCAGCAGTGAGGCGGCTAGCGGGGTCAAGGATACGCAGTATTTT.

This clone was observed a few times. The V gene is TRBV30, the J gene TRBJ2-5; TRBD2 matches 7 bases. The junction had 11 bases not matched to a gene; V was cut back by 0 bases and J by 7 bases. Germline CDR1 GTSNPN, CDR2 SVGIG (reference sequence). This CDR3 comprises 15 residues. This chain's CDR3 is CAWSVPSGIPGTQYF. Here the CDR3 DNA reads TGTGCCTGGAGTGTACCTAGCGGAATTCCCGGGACCCAGTACTTC.

For this clone: Other DNA sequences of this sample code for an identical CDR3. The V gene is TRBV28, the J gene TRBJ1-5; D is unclear. Trimming shortened V by 5 bases and J by 4 bases, and 6 bases separated the two germline ends. The CDR3 extends over 12 amino acids. Germline-derived CDR1 and CDR2 are MDHEN and SYDVKM. In DNA form, the CDR3 reads TGTGCCAGCAGTCTCGTAAATCAGCCCCAGCATTTT. Translation: CASSLVNQPQHF.

The chain carries TRBV18 and TRBJ1-1, with D unresolved. CDR1 KGHSH and CDR2 LQKENI come from the germline V gene. The CDR3 length is 12 residues. V dropped 6 bases and J dropped 9 bases, with 14 bases sitting between them. The CDR3 loop reads CASSRRQEKAFF. The CDR3, as DNA: TGTGCCAGCTCCCGACGCCAGGAAAAAGCTTTCTTT. The complete variable domain, with remaining parts taken from reference TRBV18 and TRBJ1-1, reads NAGVMQNPRHLVRRRGQEARLRCSPMKGHSHVYWYRQLPEEGLKFMVYLQKENIIDESGMPKERFSAEFPKEGPSILRIQQVVRGDSAAYFCASSRRQEKAFFGQGTRLTVV.

The V gene is TRBV7-2, the J gene TRBJ2-1; D gene uncertain. The V end was cut by 7 bases, the J end by 9 bases, with 13 bases between. Germline CDR1 and CDR2: SGHTA and FQGNSA. The CDR3 is made up of 12 amino acids. In nucleotides, the CDR3 is TGTGCCAGCACGTTTCAGTCGGGTGAGCAGTTCTTC. This codes for CASTFQSGEQFF. Using reference TRBV7-2 and TRBJ2-1 for the parts outside the CDR3, the full variable domain is GAGVSQSPSNKVTEKGKDVELRCDPISGHTALYWYRQSLGQGLEFLIYFQGNSAPDKSGLPSDRFSAERTGGSVSTLTIQRTQQEDSAVYLCASTFQSGEQFFGPGTRLTVL.

The chain carries TRBV11-1 and TRBJ2-5; 7 bases agree with TRBD1. CDR1 and CDR2 from the germline V gene are SGHAT and FQDESV (reference sequence). The CDR3 is 19 residues long. V lost 2 bases and J lost 1; bases outside the gene matches: 16. The CDR3 sequence is CASSLNRVQGVPSQETQYF. The CDR3 nucleotides read TGTGCCAGCAGCTTAAATCGCGTGCAGGGGGTTCCCTCCCAAGAGACCCAGTACTTC.

The gene calls are TRBV5-8 and TRBJ1-5; the D gene is possibly TRBD1 (5 bases). Germline-derived CDR1 and CDR2 are SGHTS and YDEGEE. The CDR3 has 13 amino acids. The V and J ends lost 4 bases and 3 bases respectively, with 8 bases between them. CDR3 in amino acids: CASSRQLNQPQHF. The CDR3 DNA is TGTGCCAGCAGCCGACAGCTCAATCAGCCCCAGCATTTT. Drawing the rest from reference TRBV5-8 and TRBJ1-5, the complete variable domain is EAGVTQSPTHLIKTRGQQATLRCSPISGHTSVYWYQQALGLGLQFLLWYDEGEERNRGNFPPRFSGRQFPNYSSELNVNALELEDSALYLCASSRQLNQPQHFGDGTRLSIL.

This sequence joins TRBV19 and TRBJ2-3; 13 nucleotides align to TRBD2. There are 16 residues in the CDR3. Looked up from germline, CDR1 is LNHDA and CDR2 is SQIVND (reference sequence). The J segment lost 5 bases and the V segment lost 4 bases, leaving 6 bases of the junction unmatched. The CDR3 region is CASSTGLAGVGDTQYF. The CDR3 region has the DNA TGTGCCAGTAGTACCGGACTAGCGGGAGTGGGAGATACGCAGTATTTT.

The genes are TRBV27 and TRBJ2-7; 8 nucleotides line up with TRBD2. Germline V gene sequence: CDR1 MNHEY, CDR2 SMNVEV (reference sequence). This CDR3 contains 12 residues. The V and J ends lost 7 bases and 2 bases, in that order; junction bases with no gene match: 1. DNA of the CDR3: TGTGCCAGCATCGGGGGGGCCTACGAGCAGTACTTC. As protein: CASIGGAYEQYF.

The chain couples TRBV9 to TRBJ2-2; D ambiguous. Looked up from germline, CDR1 is SGDLS and CDR2 is YYNGEE. Trimming removed 4 bases at V and 6 bases at J, with 10 bases between. The CDR3 spans 13 residues. This CDR3 reads CASSTQRAGELFF. CDR3 sequence (DNA): TGTGCCAGCAGCACGCAACGAGCCGGGGAGCTGTTTTTT.

The chain uses TRBV10-3 and TRBJ2-2; 9 bases align to TRBD1. The length of the CDR3 is 14 residues. Germline CDR1 reads ENHRY; CDR2 reads SYGVKD. V lost 6 bases to trimming and J lost 4 bases; unmatched junction nucleotides: 3. The CDR3 coding sequence is TGTGCCATCAGCCGGACAGGGGTCACCGGGGAGCTGTTTTTT. It translates to CAISRTGVTGELFF.

The chain carries TRBV7-9 and TRBJ1-4, with D possibly TRBD1 on 6 matching bases. V gave up 3 bases and J gave up 5 bases, with 10 bases separating them. Per germline, CDR1 SEHNR and CDR2 FQNEAQ (reference sequence). The length of the CDR3 is 14 residues. CDR3 nucleotide sequence: TGTGCCAGCAGCTTTGACAGGCAGAATGAAAAACTGTTTTTT. The encoded protein is CASSFDRQNEKLFF.

The rearrangement uses TRBV30 and TRBJ1-5; possible D gene TRBD1, 6 bases. Germline V gives CDR1 GTSNPN, CDR2 SVGIG (reference sequence). V lost 1 base, J lost 3 bases, and 7 bases lay in between. The CDR3 is 13 residues long. CDR3: CAWSGQDNQPQHF. The CDR3 coding sequence is TGTGCCTGGAGTGGACAGGACAATCAGCCCCAGCATTTT. Supplemented by reference TRBV30 and TRBJ1-5, the full variable domain reads SQTIHQWPATLVQPVGSPLSLECTVEGTSNPNLYWYRQAAGRGLQLLFYSVGIGQISSEVPQNLSASRPQDRQFILSSKKLLLSDSGFYLCAWSGQDNQPQHFGDGTRLSIL.

This rearrangement joins TRBV28 to TRBJ1-6; the match to TRBD1 covers 9 bases. J gave up 0 bases and V 8 bases, and 5 bases lay outside the gene matches. The CDR3 runs 16 residues. Germline V CDR1 and CDR2: MDHEN, SYDVKM. The CDR3 is CASGTGHSSYNSPLHF. The CDR3 DNA follows: TGTGCCAGCGGGACAGGGCATAGCTCCTATAATTCACCCCTCCACTTT. The complete variable domain, with remaining parts taken from reference TRBV28 and TRBJ1-6, reads DVKVTQSSRYLVKRTGEKVFLECVQDMDHENMFWYRQDPGLGLRLIYFSYDVKMKEKGDIPEGYSVSREKKERFSLILESASTNQTSMYLCASGTGHSSYNSPLHFGNGTRLTVT.

V usage is TRBV13 and J usage is TRBJ1-2; D is unresolved. V was trimmed by 1 base and J by 0 bases, leaving 6 bases between them. Germline values: CDR1 PRHDT, CDR2 FYEKMQ (reference sequence). This CDR3 has 14 amino acids. Here the CDR3 reads CASSLVFSNYGYTF. CDR3 nucleotide sequence: TGTGCCAGCAGCTTAGTTTTCTCTAACTATGGCTACACCTTC. The full variable domain, with the rest looked up from reference TRBV13 and TRBJ1-2, is AAGVIQSPRHLIKEKRETATLKCYPIPRHDTVYWYQQGPGQDPQFLISFYEKMQSDKGSIPDRFSAQQFSDYHSELNMSSLELGDSALYFCASSLVFSNYGYTFGSGTRLTVV.

The chain employs TRBV28 and TRBJ1-1; D is unresolved. V lost 5 bases and J 7 bases, leaving 20 bases between the germline ends. This CDR3 comprises 15 residues. Germline V CDR1 and CDR2: MDHEN, SYDVKM. The CDR3 sequence: CASSPPLVRDVEAFF. The DNA of the CDR3 is TGTGCCAGCAGTCCCCCCCTTGTCCGAGATGTTGAAGCTTTCTTT.

This chain joins TRBV6-1 and TRBJ2-3; 11 bases map to TRBD1. The CDR3 runs to 15 residues. Trimming took 5 bases from V and 5 from J; bases not matched to a gene: 6. Per germline, CDR1 MNHNS and CDR2 SASEGT. The CDR3 region has the DNA TGTGCCAGCAGTAGCCGGACAGGGGGCGGAGATACGCAGTATTTT. It translates to CASSSRTGGGDTQYF.

This clone has just a few counts. The chain uses TRBV5-1 and TRBJ2-2; TRBD2 is a possible D gene (6 bases). The germline V gene encodes CDR1 SGHRS and CDR2 YFSETQ. This CDR3 is built from 11 residues. Trimming removed 7 bases from V and 8 bases from J, with 9 bases in between. The CDR3: CASGDWGELFF. CDR3 DNA sequence: TGCGCCAGCGGGGACTGGGGGGAGCTGTTTTTT.

This chain connects TRBV19 to TRBJ2-2; 10 nucleotides agree with TRBD2. CDR1 LNHDA and CDR2 SQIVND come from the germline V gene (reference sequence). The trim removed 7 bases at V and 5 bases at J, leaving 7 bases unmatched. The CDR3 loop spans 15 amino acids. CDR3 sequence (DNA): TGTGCCAGTAAGGCTAGCGGGGGCAGTACCGGGGAGCTGTTTTTT. It specifies CASKASGGSTGELFF.

The rearrangement links TRBV4-2 to TRBJ1-4, with TRBD1 identical over 7 bases. Germline CDR1 LGHNA, CDR2 YNFKEQ. V was pared by 4 bases and J by 8 bases, with 7 bases of the junction left unmatched. The CDR3 sequence is 14 residues long. CDR3 amino acids: CASSPGDSREKLFF. The CDR3 bases are TGTGCCAGCAGCCCGGGGGACAGTCGGGAAAAACTGTTTTTT.

This rearrangement joins TRBV28 to TRBJ2-1; 9 positions agree with TRBD2. This CDR3 has 15 amino acids. Losses at the gene ends were 3 bases for V and 4 bases for J; bases not matched to a gene: 4. In germline, CDR1 is MDHEN, CDR2 SYDVKM. The CDR3 here is CASSLELAGYNEQFF. The CDR3 DNA reads TGTGCCAGCAGTTTGGAACTAGCGGGTTACAATGAGCAGTTCTTC.

This sequence joins TRBV28 and TRBJ1-1; tentative D call: TRBD1 (6 bases). Germline-derived CDR1 and CDR2 are MDHEN and SYDVKM. Trimming took 2 bases from V and 8 from J, leaving 9 bases between them. The CDR3 runs to 12 residues. The DNA for the CDR3 is TGTGCCAGCAGTTTACAGGGGTACGAAGCTTTCTTT. This encodes CASSLQGYEAFF.

The gene calls are TRBV6-5 and TRBJ1-1, with TRBD1 as a possible D gene (5 bases). This CDR3 has 14 residues. V lost 5 bases, J lost 1 base, and 11 bases lay in between. The V gene's germline CDR1 is MNHEY and CDR2 SVGAGI. The CDR3: CASSPWTWNTEAFF. CDR3 nucleotide sequence: TGTGCCAGCAGTCCGTGGACATGGAACACTGAAGCTTTCTTT.